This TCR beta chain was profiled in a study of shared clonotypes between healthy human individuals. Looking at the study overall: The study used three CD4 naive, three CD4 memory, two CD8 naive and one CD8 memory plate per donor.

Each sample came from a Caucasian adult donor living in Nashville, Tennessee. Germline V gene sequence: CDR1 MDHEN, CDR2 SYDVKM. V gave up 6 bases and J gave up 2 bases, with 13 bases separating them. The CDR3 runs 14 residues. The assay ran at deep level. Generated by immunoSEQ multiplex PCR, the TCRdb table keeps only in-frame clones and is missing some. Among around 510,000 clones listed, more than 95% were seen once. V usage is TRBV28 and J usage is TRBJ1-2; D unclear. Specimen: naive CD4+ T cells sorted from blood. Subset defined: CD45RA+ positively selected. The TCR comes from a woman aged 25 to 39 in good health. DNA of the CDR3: TGTGCCAGCAGCCAAGGCGGGGTAAACTATGGCTACACCTTC. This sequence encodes CASSQGGVNYGYTF.